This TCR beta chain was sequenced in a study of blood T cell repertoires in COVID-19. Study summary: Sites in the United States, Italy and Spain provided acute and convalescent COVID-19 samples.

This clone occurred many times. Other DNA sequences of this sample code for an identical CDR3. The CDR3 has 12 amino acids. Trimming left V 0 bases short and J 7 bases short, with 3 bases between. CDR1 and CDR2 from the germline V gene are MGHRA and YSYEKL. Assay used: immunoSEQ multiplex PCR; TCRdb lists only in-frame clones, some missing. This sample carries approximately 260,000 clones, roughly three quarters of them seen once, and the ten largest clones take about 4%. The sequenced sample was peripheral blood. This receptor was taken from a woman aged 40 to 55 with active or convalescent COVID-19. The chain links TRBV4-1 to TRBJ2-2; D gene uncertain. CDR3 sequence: CASSQDLGELFF. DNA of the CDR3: TGCGCCAGCAGCCAAGATCTCGGGGAGCTGTTTTTT.